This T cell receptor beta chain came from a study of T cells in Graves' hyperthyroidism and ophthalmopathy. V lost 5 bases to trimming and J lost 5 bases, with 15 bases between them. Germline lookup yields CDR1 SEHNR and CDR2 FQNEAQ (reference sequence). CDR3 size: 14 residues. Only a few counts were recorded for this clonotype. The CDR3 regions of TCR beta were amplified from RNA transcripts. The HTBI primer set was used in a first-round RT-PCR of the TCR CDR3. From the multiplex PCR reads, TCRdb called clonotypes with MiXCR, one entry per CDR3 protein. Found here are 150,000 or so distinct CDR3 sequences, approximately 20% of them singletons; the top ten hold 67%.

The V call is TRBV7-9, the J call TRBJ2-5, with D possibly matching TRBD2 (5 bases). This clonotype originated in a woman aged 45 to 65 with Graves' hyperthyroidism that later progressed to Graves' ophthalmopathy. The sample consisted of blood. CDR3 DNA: TGTGCCAGCAGCCGGAGGTTGGCGTGGGAGACCCAGTACTTC. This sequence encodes CASSRRLAWETQYF. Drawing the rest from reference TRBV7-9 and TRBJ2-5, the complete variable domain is DTGVSQNPRHKITKRGQNVTFRCDPISEHNRLYWYRQTLGQGPEFLTYFQNEAQLEKSRLLSDRFSAERPKGSFSTLEIQRTEQGDSAMYLCASSRRLAWETQYFGPGTRLLVL.